The clone carrying this T cell receptor (beta chain) was observed a few times. Its antigen is unknown. The V end lost 5 bases, the J end lost 0 bases, and 10 bases lay between the germline ends. Germline V gives CDR1 KGHDR, CDR2 SFDVKD. This CDR3 has 15 amino acids. This record comes from a study of T cells in Graves' hyperthyroidism and ophthalmopathy. Patients with uncontrolled infections, other autoimmune diseases, pregnancy or lactation were excluded. PBMCs were derived from 10 ml fresh peripheral blood. Overall study findings and caveats: In the blood, most expanded thyroid clonotypes above 0.001 appeared as well. Using 13 V-J features, a model discriminated ophthalmopathy from stable hyperthyroidism.

RNA transcripts gave rise to amplified TCR beta CDR3 regions. TCR CDR3 regions were first amplified by RT-PCR with HTBI primers. Each CDR3 protein gets one entry after TCRdb re-called the multiplex PCR reads with MiXCR. This table holds roughly 700,000 distinct CDR3 sequences, 14% found once. V and J are TRBV24-1 and TRBJ2-1, with D maybe TRBD2 (6 bases). The source of this sequence is a woman in her late teens or twenties with Graves' hyperthyroidism. Sequenced sample: blood. In DNA, the CDR3 is TGTGCCACCAGTGCACGGGGGAGCTCCTACAATGAGCAGTTCTTC. It specifies CATSARGSSYNEQFF.